The 24 T cell receptor beta chains given below trace back to one sample, sequenced in a study of Ad26.COV2.S vaccination and SARS-CoV-2 variants. Sequencing used immunoSEQ multiplex PCR; TCRdb keeps in-frame clones, though not all of them. This sample has about 280,000 clones, with more than 70% found just once. Treatment in this sample: approximately 18 received Ad26.COV2.S at low or high dose, single or two shots; 5 received placebo; per-sample allocation not given. After the first vaccine or placebo injection, samples were drawn on day 63. This specimen was peripheral blood, taken in a trial of Ad26.COV2.S vaccine versus placebo. The receptors here all came from a person between 18 and 65 years old who received the Ad26.COV2.S COVID-19 vaccine or a placebo.

This clone was seen a single time. This chain connects TRBV28 to TRBJ1-2, with TRBD1 matching 7 bases. The V segment lost 6 bases and the J segment 7 bases; nucleotides outside the gene matches: 2. The CDR3 is 11 amino acids. Germline CDR1 and CDR2: MDHEN and SYDVKM. Written as DNA, the CDR3 is TGTGCCAGCAGAAGGGACAGTGGCTACACCTTC. It translates to CASRRDSGYTF.

The chain is built from TRBV6-2 or TRBV6-3 and TRBJ2-3; D tentatively fits TRBD1 or TRBD2 (5 bases each). Germline V CDR1 and CDR2: MNHEY, SVGEGT. The CDR3 totals 16 residues. Trimming took 5 bases from V and 2 from J, leaving 17 bases between them. The CDR3 region is CASSNRDPENTDTQYF. CDR3 sequence (DNA): TGTGCCAGCAGTAACCGGGACCCCGAAAACACAGATACGCAGTATTTT.

This chain links TRBV5-6 with TRBJ2-2, with D uncertain. The CDR3 contains 12 residues. With 0 bases removed from V and 3 bases from J, the gap between germline ends came to 0 bases. Germline V gene lookup returns CDR1 SGHDT and CDR2 YYEEEE. The CDR3 protein is CASSLDTGELFF. Here the CDR3 DNA reads TGTGCCAGCAGCTTGGACACCGGGGAGCTGTTTTTT.

In its sample, this clone was seen once. Germline is not matched at one junction end, which may reflect a read error. The V call is TRBV5-1, the J call TRBJ2-7, with 10 bases that match TRBD2. Germline V gene data show CDR1 as SGHRS and CDR2 as YFSETQ. The CDR3 is 14 residues long. The CDR3 DNA reads as TGCGCCCGCAGCGGGGGGGGATCCACCTACGAGCAGTACTTC. It codes for CARSGGGSTYEQYF.

This clone was counted between two and nine times. This rearrangement joins TRBV7-2 to TRBJ2-3, with D unclear. CDR3 length: 15 amino acids. Germline values: CDR1 SGHTA, CDR2 FQGNSA. Trimming left V 2 bases short and J 3 bases short, with 12 bases between. The DNA for the CDR3 is TGTGCCAGCAGCTTAAGTTTTCGTCCGACAGATACGCAGTATTTT. As protein: CASSLSFRPTDTQYF. The variable domain in full, with the rest retrieved from reference TRBV7-2 and TRBJ2-3, is GAGVSQSPSNKVTEKGKDVELRCDPISGHTALYWYRQSLGQGLEFLIYFQGNSAPDKSGLPSDRFSAERTGGSVSTLTIQRTQQEDSAVYLCASSLSFRPTDTQYFGPGTRLTVL.

V and J are TRBV27 and TRBJ2-1; possibly TRBD2 for D (5 bases). Trimming pared 5 bases from V and 0 bases from J, leaving 14 bases between. The CDR3 is 16 amino acids. CDR1 and CDR2 from the germline V gene are MNHEY and SMNVEV (reference sequence). CDR3 in amino acids: CASSPDDTSSYNEQFF. The DNA for the CDR3 is TGTGCCAGCAGTCCGGACGACACTAGCTCCTACAATGAGCAGTTCTTC.

This clone has just a few counts. The rearrangement joins TRBV28 to TRBJ1-2; no reliable D call. From germline, CDR1 is MDHEN and CDR2 SYDVKM. This CDR3 contains 11 residues. Trimming removed 4 bases at V and 6 bases at J, with 6 bases between. CDR3 DNA sequence: TGTGCCAGCAGTTCTCTCGATGGCTACACCTTC. Its translation: CASSSLDGYTF.

The chain is built from TRBV7-9 and TRBJ2-7; 11 bases fit TRBD2. The trim removed 4 bases at V and 0 bases at J, leaving 2 bases unmatched. Per the germline V gene, CDR1 is SEHNR and CDR2 is FQNEAQ (reference sequence). The CDR3 has 15 amino acids. The CDR3: CASSSGLAVSYEQYF. Written as DNA, the CDR3 is TGTGCCAGCAGCTCGGGACTAGCGGTCTCCTACGAGCAGTACTTC. The full variable domain, completed using reference TRBV7-9 and TRBJ2-7, is DTGVSQNPRHKITKRGQNVTFRCDPISEHNRLYWYRQTLGQGPEFLTYFQNEAQLEKSRLLSDRFSAERPKGSFSTLEIQRTEQGDSAMYLCASSSGLAVSYEQYFGPGTRLTVT.

The J gene is TRBJ2-7, the V gene TRBV6-6, with D hard to call. CDR3 length: 13 residues. The V end was cut by 1 base, the J end by 1 base, with 5 bases between. The germline gives CDR1 MNHNY, CDR2 SVGAGI (reference sequence). DNA of the CDR3: TGTGCCAGCAGTTACTACAGTTCCTACGAGCAGTACTTC. It specifies CASSYYSSYEQYF.

This clone came up once. The chain has TRBV7-2 and TRBJ1-5; tentative D call: TRBD1 (5 bases). The germline gives CDR1 SGHTA, CDR2 FQGNSA. V was trimmed by 2 bases and J by 1 base, leaving 6 bases between them. This CDR3 is 14 amino acids long. CDR3 in DNA: TGTGCCAGCAGCTTACAGGGAAGCAATCAGCCCCAGCATTTT. Amino acids: CASSLQGSNQPQHF.

V usage is TRBV5-8 and J usage is TRBJ2-7, with 11 bases fitting TRBD1. The CDR3 runs 15 residues. J lost 4 bases, V lost 6 bases, and 9 bases had no gene match. Germline V lookup: CDR1 SGHTS, CDR2 YDEGEE. The CDR3: CASTPEGTGGYEQYF. CDR3 sequence (DNA): TGTGCCAGCACACCGGAAGGGACAGGGGGATACGAGCAGTACTTC.

This sequence joins TRBV9 and TRBJ1-5, with TRBD1 as a possible D gene (5 bases). Germline V CDR1 and CDR2: SGDLS, YYNGEE. V was clipped by 0 bases and J by 0 bases, with 13 bases between them. The CDR3 sequence is 17 residues long. CDR3 sequence (DNA): TGTGCCAGCAGCGTAGTAGGGGAAGGTGATAGCAATCAGCCCCAGCATTTT. This translates into CASSVVGEGDSNQPQHF.

CDR3 coding DNA: TGTGCCAGCAGTTTAAGGGGTTTCACTGAAGCTTTCTTT. It yields the protein CASSLRGFTEAFF. This chain uses TRBV27 with TRBJ1-1; maybe TRBD1 (5 bases). This CDR3 is 13 amino acids long. Trimming cost V 2 bases and J 4 bases, with 8 bases left between them. Germline CDR1 is MNHEY and CDR2 is SMNVEV (reference sequence).

In this sample, this clone turned up a few times. The chain is built from TRBV30 and TRBJ1-2; 10 bases align to TRBD1. Germline V gives CDR1 GTSNPN, CDR2 SVGIG (reference sequence). With V trimmed by 1 base and J by 5 bases, 13 bases remained unmatched. The CDR3 runs 17 residues. The CDR3 coding sequence is TGTGCCTGGAGTGGGACAGGGGGTACCTCGATCCGGTATGGCTACACCTTC. As protein: CAWSGTGGTSIRYGYTF.

The chain has TRBV2 and TRBJ1-2, with TRBD1 identical over 8 bases. Germline V gene sequence: CDR1 SNHLY, CDR2 FYNNEI. This CDR3 is built from 16 residues. Trimming cost V 3 bases and J 3 bases; bases outside gene matches: 9. In DNA form, the CDR3 reads TGTGCCAGCAGTGAGGACAGGGAGCCCACCGACTATGGCTACACCTTC. Translated, it gives CASSEDREPTDYGYTF.

V gene TRBV19 combines with J gene TRBJ1-2; unclear D gene. Per germline, CDR1 LNHDA and CDR2 SQIVND (reference sequence). The CDR3 covers 18 residues. With 0 bases removed from V and 0 bases from J, the gap between germline ends came to 17 bases. CDR3 sequence (DNA): TGTGCCAGTAGTATAGATTACTACTCCCCAACCACTAACTATGGCTACACCTTC. Protein: CASSIDYYSPTTNYGYTF.

The V call is TRBV6-6, the J call TRBJ1-5; D gene uncertain. The CDR3 consists of 13 residues. Germline CDR1 and CDR2: MNHNY and SVGAGI (reference sequence). The germline V and J ends were trimmed by 4 bases and 0 bases, with 4 bases remaining between them. The CDR3 DNA reads as TGTGCCAGCAGTTTTTCTAGCAATCAGCCCCAGCATTTT. Translation: CASSFSSNQPQHF.

The chain links TRBV7-8 to TRBJ2-3, with TRBD2 matching 15 bases. In germline, CDR1 is SGHVS, CDR2 FQNEAQ. After removal of 1 base from V and 4 bases from J, the junction contained 9 bases not matched to a gene. The CDR3 is 19 amino acids. CDR3 protein: CASSLGGLAGGGMADTQYF. The CDR3 region has the DNA TGTGCCAGCAGCTTAGGGGGACTAGCGGGAGGCGGTATGGCAGATACGCAGTATTTT.

The sample holds a few counts of this clone. The chain has TRBV6-4 and TRBJ2-2, with a tentative D call TRBD1 (8 bases). CDR1 and CDR2 (germline): MRHNA, SNTAGT. V was clipped by 6 bases and J by 3 bases, with 14 bases between them. This CDR3 contains 15 residues. In DNA form, the CDR3 reads TGTGCCAGCAGCCATACAGGGGGGGACACCGGGGAGCTGTTTTTT. Translating gives CASSHTGGDTGELFF.

On this clone itself: Germline and junction disagree at one end, which may indicate a read error. The V gene is TRBV7-7, the J gene TRBJ2-7, with no clear D. The CDR3 extends over 13 amino acids. CDR1 and CDR2 from the germline V gene are SSHAT and FNYEAQ (reference sequence). Here the CDR3 DNA reads TGTGCTAGCAGCTTGTCCGGCCCCTACGAGCAGTACTTC. It translates to CASSLSGPYEQYF.

The chain combines TRBV18 with TRBJ2-7; no reliable D call. This CDR3 contains 14 residues. V was trimmed by 3 bases and J by 3 bases, leaving 12 bases between them. CDR1 is KGHSH and CDR2 is LQKENI in the germline V gene. The CDR3 DNA reads as TGTGCCAGCTCACCGGGTAACACCGACTACGAGCAGTACTTC. This translates into CASSPGNTDYEQYF.

This clone came up once. V is TRBV15 and J is TRBJ1-2, with TRBD1 matching over 9 bases. V dropped 1 base and J dropped 6; count of bases not matched to a gene: 6. This CDR3 comprises 15 residues. CDR1 and CDR2 from the germline V gene are LNHNV and YYDKDF (reference sequence). DNA for the CDR3: TGTGCCACCAGCAGAGGGGGACAGGGTGACCATGGCTACACCTTC. Protein product: CATSRGGQGDHGYTF. Combining the CDR3 with reference TRBV15 and TRBJ1-2 gives the whole variable domain DAMVIQNPRYQVTQFGKPVTLSCSQTLNHNVMYWYQQKSSQAPKLLFHYYDKDFNNEADTPDNFQSRRPNTSFCFLDIRSPGLGDTAMYLCATSRGGQGDHGYTFGSGTRLTVV.

V and J are TRBV27 and TRBJ2-7, with D maybe TRBD1 (5 bases). Germline lookup yields CDR1 MNHEY and CDR2 SMNVEV (reference sequence). CDR3 length: 13 amino acids. Trimming shortened V by 8 bases and J by 2 bases, and 13 bases separated the two germline ends. The CDR3 DNA reads as TGTGCCAGCTTAAAGCAGGGAACCTACGAGCAGTACTTC. Protein product: CASLKQGTYEQYF.

The genes are TRBV6-4 and TRBJ1-2; D not certain. V dropped 3 bases and J dropped 8 bases, with 13 bases sitting between them. Looked up from germline, CDR1 is MRHNA and CDR2 is SNTAGT. The CDR3 runs 13 residues. The CDR3 loop reads CASSEQVSWGYTF. The CDR3 DNA follows: TGTGCCAGCAGTGAACAAGTCTCTTGGGGCTACACCTTC.